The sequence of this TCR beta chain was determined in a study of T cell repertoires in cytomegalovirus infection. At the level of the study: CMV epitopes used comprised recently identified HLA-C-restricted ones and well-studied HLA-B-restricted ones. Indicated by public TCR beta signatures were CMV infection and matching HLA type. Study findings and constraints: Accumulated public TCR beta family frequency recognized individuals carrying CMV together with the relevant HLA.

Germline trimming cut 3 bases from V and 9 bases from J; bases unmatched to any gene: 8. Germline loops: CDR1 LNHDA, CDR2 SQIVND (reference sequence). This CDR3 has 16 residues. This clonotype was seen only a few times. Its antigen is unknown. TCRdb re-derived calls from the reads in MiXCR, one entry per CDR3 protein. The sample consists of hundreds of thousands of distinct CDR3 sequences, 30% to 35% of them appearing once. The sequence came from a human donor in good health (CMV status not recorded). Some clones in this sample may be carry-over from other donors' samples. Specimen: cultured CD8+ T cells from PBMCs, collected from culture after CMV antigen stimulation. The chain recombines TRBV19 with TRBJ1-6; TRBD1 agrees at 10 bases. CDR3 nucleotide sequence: TGTGCCAGTAGTATCTTTGGGACAGGGGAAGGTTCACCCCTCCACTTT. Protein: CASSIFGTGEGSPLHF.